The 3 T cell receptor beta chains presented below share a single source sample, sequenced in a study of PD-L1 blockade in urothelial cancer. Sequenced by immunoSEQ multiplex PCR; TCRdb stores in-frame clones only, minus some. The sample records tens of thousands of clones, less than 95% being singletons. Time point noted: peripheral blood 6 weeks after treatment start. The material was PBMCs, obtained around atezolizumab (anti-PD-L1) treatment. Receptor source: a woman at least 80 years old with urothelial cancer.

The rearrangement links TRBV19 to TRBJ2-3, with 8 bases aligning to TRBD2. The CDR3 runs to 16 residues. CDR1 and CDR2 from the germline V gene are LNHDA and SQIVND (reference sequence). The V gene end was trimmed by 3 bases and the J gene end by 4 bases; junction bases not matched to a gene: 9. CDR3 region: CASSIGSGSSADTQYF. The CDR3 DNA sequence: TGTGCCAGTAGTATCGGGAGCGGGAGTTCGGCAGATACGCAGTATTTT.

The chain joins TRBV18 to TRBJ1-1, with 8 bases identical to TRBD1. Trimming at V came to 4 bases and at J to 3 bases, leaving 10 bases not matched to a gene. The germline V gene encodes CDR1 KGHSH and CDR2 LQKENI. This CDR3 comprises 16 residues. CDR3 amino acids: CASSQPGGKGYTEAFF. The CDR3 coding sequence is TGTGCCAGCTCACAACCAGGGGGCAAAGGATACACTGAAGCTTTCTTT.

This chain connects TRBV7-2 to TRBJ1-1, with a weak D call TRBD1 (6 bases). Trimming removed 1 base from V and 5 bases from J, with 14 bases in between. The germline V gene has CDR1 SGHTA and CDR2 FQGNSA. CDR3 size: 15 residues. Here the CDR3 DNA reads TGTGCCAGCAGCTTAGTTCCAGGGGTGGAAACTGAAGCTTTCTTT. It yields the protein CASSLVPGVETEAFF.